These 2 T cell receptor beta chains originate from one sample sequenced in a study of shared clonotypes between healthy human individuals. Libraries were prepared by immunoSEQ multiplex PCR; TCRdb keeps only in-frame clonotypes and omits some of them. The table lists about 2.4 million clones, 93% of them singletons. Material for sequencing was naive CD4+ T cells from PBMCs. Subset denoted: CD45RA+ positively selected. The receptors come from a man between 18 and 29 years old in good health. Some clones in this sample may be carry-over from other donors' samples.

This chain links TRBV7-6 with TRBJ2-1, with 10 bases identical to TRBD2. With 5 bases clipped from V and 8 bases from J, the junction kept 9 bases outside the gene matches. The CDR3 extends over 15 amino acids. Per the germline V gene, CDR1 is SGHVS and CDR2 is FNYEAQ. CDR3 region: CASSPGLASSDEQFF. In DNA form, the CDR3 reads TGTGCCAGCAGCCCGGGACTAGCGTCCTCCGATGAGCAGTTCTTC.

The chain combines TRBV2 with TRBJ1-1, with TRBD1 identical over 11 bases. This CDR3 region has 19 residues. Germline CDR1 is SNHLY and CDR2 is FYNNEI. V dropped 5 bases and J dropped 4; count of bases not matched to a gene: 18. The CDR3 loop reads CASSTSKWTGGYGGTEAFF. The CDR3 bases are TGTGCCAGCAGTACCTCGAAATGGACAGGGGGCTATGGGGGCACTGAAGCTTTCTTT.